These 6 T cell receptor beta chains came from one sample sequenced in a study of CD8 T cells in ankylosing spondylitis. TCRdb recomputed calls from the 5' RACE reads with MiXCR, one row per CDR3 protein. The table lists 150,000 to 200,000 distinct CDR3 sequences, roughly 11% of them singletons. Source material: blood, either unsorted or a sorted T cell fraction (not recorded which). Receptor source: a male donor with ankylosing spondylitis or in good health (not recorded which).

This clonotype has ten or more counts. CDR3 nucleotides: TGCAGTGCTGGGTACCAGGCAGGGGGCGTTCAGCCCCAGCATTTT. It yields the protein CSAGYQAGGVQPQHF. The V call is TRBV20-1, the J call TRBJ1-5; 8 bases align to TRBD1. This CDR3 comprises 15 residues. V was clipped by 5 bases and J by 6 bases; unmatched bases: 12. Per germline, CDR1 DFQATT and CDR2 SNEGSKA (reference sequence).

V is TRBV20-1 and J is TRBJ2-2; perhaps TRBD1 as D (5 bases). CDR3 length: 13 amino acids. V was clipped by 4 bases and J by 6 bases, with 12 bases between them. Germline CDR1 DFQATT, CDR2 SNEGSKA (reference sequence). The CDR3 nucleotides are TGCAGTGCTACGACCGACAGCGCCGGGGAGCTGTTTTTT. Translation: CSATTDSAGELFF.

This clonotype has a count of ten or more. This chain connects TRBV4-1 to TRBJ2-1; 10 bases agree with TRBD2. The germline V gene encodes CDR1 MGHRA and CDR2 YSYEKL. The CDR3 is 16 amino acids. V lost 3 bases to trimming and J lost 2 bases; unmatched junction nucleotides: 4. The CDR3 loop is CASSQTGLAAYNEQFF. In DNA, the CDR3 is TGCGCCAGCAGCCAGACCGGACTAGCGGCCTACAATGAGCAGTTCTTC.

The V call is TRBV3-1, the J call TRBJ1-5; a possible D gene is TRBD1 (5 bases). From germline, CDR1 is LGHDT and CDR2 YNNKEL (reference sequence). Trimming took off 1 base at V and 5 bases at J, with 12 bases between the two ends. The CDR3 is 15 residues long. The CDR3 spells CASSQGGGTDQPQHF. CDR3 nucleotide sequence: TGTGCCAGCAGCCAAGGGGGCGGGACGGATCAGCCCCAGCATTTT.

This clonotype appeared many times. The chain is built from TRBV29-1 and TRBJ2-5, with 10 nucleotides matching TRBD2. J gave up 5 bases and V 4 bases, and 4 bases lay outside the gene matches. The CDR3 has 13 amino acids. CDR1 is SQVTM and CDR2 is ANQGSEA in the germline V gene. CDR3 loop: CSVGTSGRETQYF. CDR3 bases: TGCAGCGTTGGGACTAGCGGAAGGGAGACCCAGTACTTC.

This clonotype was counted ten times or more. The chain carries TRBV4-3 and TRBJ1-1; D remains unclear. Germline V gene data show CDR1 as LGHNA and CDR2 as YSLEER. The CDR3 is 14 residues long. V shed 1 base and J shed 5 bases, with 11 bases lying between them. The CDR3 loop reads CASSQGFGRTEAFF. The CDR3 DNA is TGCGCCAGCAGCCAAGGATTCGGGAGGACTGAAGCTTTCTTT.